These T cell receptor beta chains were read from a single sample in a study of T-cell memory formation after mild COVID-19. TCRdb called the 5' RACE reads again in MiXCR, with one record for every CDR3 protein. Altogether fewer than 600,000 distinct CDR3 sequences are present, 20% to 25% being singletons, with the ten largest covering around 8.4%. Input material: PBMCs or a T cell subset sorted from them (not recorded which). These receptor sequences come from an adult woman who had mild COVID-19 (a few samples of this study predate the infection). Cell type and time point are not known. CDR3s include the opening cysteine and the closing phenylalanine or tryptophan. Clone size is shown for a subset of rows, as once, few, many or a class of expanded clone.

v_call clone_size cdr3_aa
TRBV4-2 . CASRSGHGDTQYF
TRBV10-3 few CAISIRGQIYNYGYTF
TRBV4-3 . CASSHTGGPGANVLTF
TRBV12-3/TRBV12-4 few CASSSAGGRDTEAFF
TRBV6-2/TRBV6-3 many CASSPTTETQYF
TRBV24-1 few CATSDPGQGNEQFF
TRBV7-7 many CASSSGGGQEQFF
TRBV4-1 . CASSQGGQGYEQYF
TRBV5-1 . CASSLGRGPYNEQFF
TRBV12-3/TRBV12-4 many CASSSNRDQPQHF
TRBV12-3/TRBV12-4 few CASRPGLAGAYEQYF
TRBV5-6 . CASRRTGSDSPLHF
TRBV2 . CASSKTRQGNQPQHF
TRBV12-3/TRBV12-4 many CASSSGEETQYF
TRBV6-5 few CASSFLLSARDGYTF
TRBV20-1 . CSAPRQASSYEQYF
TRBV12-3/TRBV12-4 few CASRERGGYNEQFF
TRBV5-4 . CASSLARGEANYGYTF
TRBV7-9 few CASSHYSVSYEQYF
TRBV5-4 . CASSFMGGAGSQPQHF
TRBV4-1 . CASSHISDTQYF
TRBV5-1 . CASSLALIGSLGSGEQFF
TRBV25-1 few CASPGQGVRQPQHF
TRBV13 few CASSAGTNYGYTF
TRBV7-2 once CASSPRLAGVTDTQYF
TRBV5-1 . CASSRLPPPTNTEAFF
TRBV12-3/TRBV12-4 . CASSFNPISSPLHF
TRBV2 . CASSPGTNRYEQYF
TRBV28 . CASSLPLAGRSEQYF
TRBV4-3 many CASSQEWGAEQYF
TRBV24-1 . CATSDSRTDTEAFF
TRBV7-8 few CASSLKDRFTSTDTQYF
TRBV20-1 . CSASGLQAFF
TRBV6-2/TRBV6-3 . CASRRQGNTGELFF
TRBV6-5 . CASSYSIADADTQYF
TRBV6-6 . CASSAFSGFPQGELFF
TRBV5-1 once CASSPHGDTQYF
TRBV24-1 few CATSDRDRAGGYTF
TRBV4-1 few CASSHPARGRITGELFF
TRBV7-9 . CASSSTGFQETQYF
TRBV6-5 . CASSSGTGAPYEQYF
TRBV29-1 few CSVRSRAGLTDTQYF